These 32 T cell receptor beta chains share one sample of origin, sequenced in a study of cytomegalovirus exposure and HLA in healthy donors. With 60 Vbeta and 13 Jbeta primers, the PCR was carried out. Sequencing used immunoSEQ multiplex PCR; TCRdb keeps in-frame clones, though not all of them. The sample shows more than 100,000 clones, less than 80% of them seen only once. Sequencing input: PBMCs. These receptor sequences come from a female donor in good health and CMV-seropositive.

V gene TRBV30 combines with J gene TRBJ2-5; TRBD2 agrees at 14 bases. This CDR3 has 18 amino acids. V shed 2 bases and J 0 bases; nucleotides not matched to a gene: 8. CDR1 is GTSNPN and CDR2 is SVGIG in the germline V gene (reference sequence). The CDR3 region has the DNA TGTGCCTGGAGTACGACTAGCGGGAGGGGCGGGAACCAAGAGACCCAGTACTTC. It codes for CAWSTTSGRGGNQETQYF.

The chain employs TRBV28 and TRBJ1-4; D gene unclear. The CDR3 sequence is 13 residues long. V was trimmed by 3 bases and J by 14 bases, leaving 16 bases between them. Germline V gene lookup returns CDR1 MDHEN and CDR2 SYDVKM. The DNA of the CDR3 is TGTGCCAGCAGTTTGGAGGGATTGGACCCCCTGTTTTTT. Its translation is CASSLEGLDPLFF.

The V gene is TRBV6-1, the J gene TRBJ1-5; tentative D call: TRBD1 (6 bases). The CDR3 spans 13 residues. Trimming left V 8 bases short and J 3 bases short, with 11 bases between. In germline, CDR1 is MNHNS, CDR2 SASEGT. The CDR3 nucleotides are TGTGCCAGCCGACAGGACCTCAATCAGCCCCAGCATTTT. Its protein product is CASRQDLNQPQHF.

This sequence joins TRBV19 and TRBJ2-3; D might be TRBD2 (6 bases). The ends were cut back, 3 bases at V and 2 bases at J, with 12 bases in the middle. The CDR3 length is 15 residues. Germline lookup yields CDR1 LNHDA and CDR2 SQIVND (reference sequence). Here the CDR3 DNA reads TGTGCCAGTAGTATGGGAGGAGGCCACACAGATACGCAGTATTTT. Translation gives CASSMGGGHTDTQYF.

This sequence joins TRBV7-9 and TRBJ1-5; D is possibly TRBD1 (5 bases). The V end lost 4 bases, the J end lost 7 bases, and 8 bases lay between the germline ends. The CDR3 sequence is 12 residues long. Germline V CDR1 and CDR2: SEHNR, FQNEAQ (reference sequence). This CDR3 reads CASSSGFQPQHF. DNA of the CDR3: TGTGCCAGCAGCTCAGGGTTCCAGCCCCAGCATTTT.

The chain combines TRBV7-3 with TRBJ2-1; possible D gene TRBD2, 6 bases. V lost 1 base and J 3 bases, leaving 10 bases between the germline ends. This CDR3 region has 15 residues. Per germline, CDR1 SGHTA and CDR2 FQGTGA. As DNA, the CDR3 is TGTGCCAGCAGCTTAAAGCTGGGGGGCTACAATGAGCAGTTCTTC. It codes for CASSLKLGGYNEQFF.

This chain joins TRBV28 and TRBJ2-1, with 7 bases aligning to TRBD2. The CDR3 length is 15 residues. The J segment lost 5 bases and the V segment lost 4 bases, leaving 8 bases of the junction unmatched. Germline V gene sequence: CDR1 MDHEN, CDR2 SYDVKM. The CDR3 DNA sequence: TGTGCCAGCAGTTCCCAGCGGGGAAGTAACAATGAGCAGTTCTTC. It specifies CASSSQRGSNNEQFF.

V and J are TRBV5-8 and TRBJ2-6; no clear D. Germline V gene sequence: CDR1 SGHTS, CDR2 YDEGEE. The CDR3 consists of 14 residues. V dropped 0 bases and J dropped 5 bases, with 6 bases sitting between them. The DNA of the CDR3 is TGTGCCAGCAGCTTGGCCGGGTGGGCCAACGTCCTGACTTTC. It encodes CASSLAGWANVLTF.

This clone showed up many times. The chain links TRBV6-1 to TRBJ2-5; perhaps TRBD1 as D (6 bases). V was shortened by 4 bases and J by 5 bases, with 14 bases between the two germline ends. This CDR3 contains 14 residues. CDR1 is MNHNS, CDR2 SASEGT, per germline. CDR3 amino acids: CASSGQTGLETQYF. CDR3 in DNA: TGTGCCAGCAGTGGCCAGACAGGTTTGGAGACCCAGTACTTC.

The chain employs TRBV5-1 and TRBJ1-2, with no clear D. V lost 0 bases to trimming and J lost 9 bases, with 12 bases between them. Looked up from germline, CDR1 is SGHRS and CDR2 is YFSETQ. The CDR3 contains 13 residues. The CDR3 loop reads CASSLAARSRYTF. CDR3 DNA: TGCGCCAGCAGCTTGGCCGCCAGGTCCCGCTACACCTTC.

The chain couples TRBV27 to TRBJ1-5, with 9 bases lining up with TRBD1. V lost 5 bases and J lost 11; bases outside the gene matches: 7. This CDR3 has 13 residues. Germline CDR1 and CDR2: MNHEY and SMNVEV (reference sequence). CDR3 loop: CASSLETGGTQHF. Here the CDR3 DNA reads TGTGCCAGCAGTCTCGAGACAGGGGGAACCCAGCATTTT.

The chain carries TRBV2 and TRBJ1-1; D might be TRBD1 (6 bases). Trimming took off 4 bases at V and 5 bases at J, with 20 bases between the two ends. Looked up from germline, CDR1 is SNHLY and CDR2 is FYNNEI. CDR3 size: 16 residues. The DNA of the CDR3 is TGTGCCAGCAGTGGGGGGCAGGGACGGGGTTTGACTGAAGCTTTCTTT. This gives the protein CASSGGQGRGLTEAFF.

V gene TRBV12-5 combines with J gene TRBJ1-1; tentative D call: TRBD1 (5 bases). V shed 6 bases and J shed 2 bases, with 13 bases lying between them. CDR1 and CDR2 (germline): LGHNT, FRNRAP. The CDR3 is 14 residues long. In nucleotides, the CDR3 is TGTGCTAGTGGACCCGGACGGACAAACACTGAAGCTTTCTTT. This encodes CASGPGRTNTEAFF.

This clone has a handful of counts. The V and J genes are TRBV5-1 and TRBJ1-1; D is ambiguous. Trimming took off 0 bases at V and 1 base at J, with 7 bases between the two ends. CDR1 and CDR2 from the germline V gene are SGHRS and YFSETQ. The CDR3 has 14 amino acids. In DNA form, the CDR3 reads TGCGCCAGCAGCTTGGGTCCAGGGAACACTGAAGCTTTCTTT. This gives the protein CASSLGPGNTEAFF.

The rearrangement links TRBV5-1 to TRBJ2-7, with D possibly TRBD1 on 5 matching bases. CDR1 is SGHRS and CDR2 is YFSETQ in the germline V gene. The CDR3 length is 14 residues. Trimming took 0 bases from V and 3 from J, leaving 10 bases between them. The CDR3 region is CASSLEGGHYEQYF. CDR3 DNA: TGCGCCAGCAGCTTGGAGGGCGGACACTACGAGCAGTACTTC.

This sequence joins TRBV28 and TRBJ1-1, with D maybe TRBD1 (5 bases). Germline CDR1 is MDHEN and CDR2 is SYDVKM. This CDR3 region has 15 residues. V lost 2 bases, J lost 2 bases, and 12 bases lay in between. DNA of the CDR3: TGTGCCAGCAGTTTAGCAGGGATTAAAAACACTGAAGCTTTCTTT. This codes for CASSLAGIKNTEAFF.

The chain employs TRBV29-1 and TRBJ2-3, with TRBD2 identical over 15 bases. The CDR3 spans 16 residues. The germline V gene has CDR1 SQVTM and CDR2 ANQGSEA. The trim removed 6 bases at V and 1 base at J, leaving 5 bases unmatched. The CDR3 region has the DNA TGCAGCGTGGGACTAGCGGGAGGAGGTGGCACAGATACGCAGTATTTT. Protein sequence: CSVGLAGGGGTDTQYF.

This chain uses TRBV6-5 with TRBJ2-2, with 7 positions matching TRBD1. Per germline, CDR1 MNHEY and CDR2 SVGAGI. V shed 6 bases, J shed 1 base, and the junction held 2 bases outside the gene matches. The CDR3 extends over 14 amino acids. For the CDR3, the DNA is TGTGCCAGCAGACGACAGGGGAACACCGGGGAGCTGTTTTTT. Its protein product is CASRRQGNTGELFF.

The V and J genes are TRBV2 and TRBJ2-5, with TRBD2 matching over 8 bases. J gave up 1 base and V 2 bases, and 9 bases lay outside the gene matches. The CDR3 consists of 17 residues. Germline CDR1 is SNHLY and CDR2 is FYNNEI. CDR3 protein: CASSEHWLAGFQETQYF. CDR3 in DNA: TGTGCCAGCAGTGAACATTGGCTAGCGGGTTTCCAAGAGACCCAGTACTTC.

The chain carries TRBV30 and TRBJ2-3, with 9 bases lining up with TRBD1. J gave up 4 bases and V 2 bases, and 1 base lay outside the gene matches. From germline, CDR1 is GTSNPN and CDR2 SVGIG (reference sequence). The CDR3 has 13 amino acids. The chain's CDR3 is CAWSTGGPDTQYF. The CDR3 DNA reads TGTGCCTGGAGTACAGGGGGCCCAGATACGCAGTATTTT.

V is TRBV4-1 and J is TRBJ2-1, with TRBD2 matching 7 bases. CDR1 and CDR2 (germline): MGHRA, YSYEKL. CDR3 length equals 13 residues. V was pared by 5 bases and J by 7 bases, with 5 bases of the junction left unmatched. This CDR3 reads CASSFGGSNEQFF. The CDR3 DNA is TGCGCCAGCAGCTTTGGCGGGAGTAATGAGCAGTTCTTC.

This clone turned up a few times. The chain couples TRBV4-2 to TRBJ2-5, with a tentative D call TRBD2 (5 bases). The ends were cut back, 0 bases at V and 1 base at J, with 9 bases in the middle. The length of the CDR3 is 15 residues. CDR1 is LGHNA, CDR2 YNFKEQ, per germline. CDR3 sequence reads: CASSQDVGSQETQYF. CDR3 nucleotide sequence: TGTGCCAGCAGCCAAGATGTGGGGAGCCAAGAGACCCAGTACTTC.

This chain joins TRBV5-1 and TRBJ2-3; 7 nucleotides agree with TRBD1. V shed 3 bases and J 0 bases; nucleotides not matched to a gene: 7. From germline, CDR1 is SGHRS and CDR2 YFSETQ. The CDR3 sequence is 16 residues long. CDR3 in DNA: TGCGCCAGCAGCTGGACAGGTGCTTCTAGCACAGATACGCAGTATTTT. It specifies CASSWTGASSTDTQYF.

This clone is a singleton in its sample. The rearrangement joins TRBV6-1 to TRBJ2-7; D gene unclear. With 7 bases removed from V and 0 bases from J, the gap between germline ends came to 16 bases. The CDR3 is made up of 15 amino acids. Germline assignment: CDR1 MNHNS and CDR2 SASEGT. CDR3 coding DNA: TGTGCCAGCATCCCCTCGGTCCTGAGCTCCTACGAGCAGTACTTC. Translated, it gives CASIPSVLSSYEQYF.

The count of this clone is one. The gene calls are TRBV29-1 and TRBJ1-2, with no clear D. V was clipped by 3 bases and J by 1 base, with 9 bases between them. Germline CDR1 SQVTM, CDR2 ANQGSEA. The CDR3 covers 13 residues. CDR3 amino acids: CSVEVAVNYGYTF. DNA of the CDR3: TGCAGCGTTGAGGTGGCAGTTAACTATGGCTACACCTTC.

This clone was recorded once. The rearrangement uses TRBV7-9 and TRBJ2-3; 10 bases map to TRBD2. The V gene's germline CDR1 is SEHNR and CDR2 FQNEAQ (reference sequence). The CDR3 runs 17 residues. The J segment lost 6 bases and the V segment lost 1 base, leaving 10 bases of the junction unmatched. CDR3: CASSLGWTSGITDTQYF. The CDR3 region has the DNA TGTGCCAGCAGCTTAGGATGGACTAGCGGTATTACGGATACGCAGTATTTT.

This clone was counted a few times. The chain has TRBV2 and TRBJ1-1; TRBD1 matches at 7 bases. J lost 0 bases, V lost 9 bases, and 4 bases had no gene match. The V gene's germline CDR1 is SNHLY and CDR2 FYNNEI. The CDR3 spans 13 residues. CDR3 in DNA: TGTGCCAGTGGGACAGATATGAACACTGAAGCTTTCTTT. This encodes CASGTDMNTEAFF. The entire variable domain, with the rest obtained from reference TRBV2 and TRBJ1-1, is as follows: EPEVTQTPSHQVTQMGQEVILRCVPISNHLYFYWYRQILGQKVEFLVSFYNNEISEKSEIFDDQFSVERPDGSNFTLKIRSTKLEDSAMYFCASGTDMNTEAFFGQGTRLTVV.

This chain uses TRBV29-1 with TRBJ2-7; D may be TRBD2 (6 bases). The CDR3 is made up of 12 amino acids. V was pared by 3 bases and J by 3 bases, with 9 bases between. Germline values: CDR1 SQVTM, CDR2 ANQGSEA. This CDR3 is CSVDIGGYEQYF. DNA for the CDR3: TGCAGCGTTGATATCGGGGGCTACGAGCAGTACTTC.

This clone occurred a few times. CDR3 residues: CASSLASGLRNEQFF. Here the CDR3 DNA reads TGTGCCAGCAGCTTGGCTTCAGGGCTTCGGAATGAGCAGTTCTTC. The rearrangement links TRBV5-4 to TRBJ2-1; TRBD1 is a possible D gene (5 bases). The CDR3 contains 15 residues. Trimming took off 0 bases at V and 7 bases at J, with 14 bases between the two ends. Germline V CDR1 and CDR2: SGHNT, YYREEE (reference sequence). The whole variable domain, remainder taken from reference TRBV5-4 and TRBJ2-1, is ETGVTQSPTHLIKTRGQQVTLRCSSQSGHNTVSWYQQALGQGPQFIFQYYREEENGRGNFPPRFSGLQFPNYSSELNVNALELDDSALYLCASSLASGLRNEQFFGPGTRLTVL.

The rearrangement links TRBV4-2 to TRBJ2-3; TRBD1 matches 8 bases. The CDR3 length is 17 residues. V was pared by 0 bases and J by 8 bases, with 13 bases of the junction left unmatched. CDR1 is LGHNA, CDR2 YNFKEQ, per germline. This CDR3 reads CASSQEGTGWSLVTQYF. The CDR3 nucleotides are TGTGCCAGCAGCCAAGAGGGGACAGGTTGGTCATTGGTTACGCAGTATTTT.

This clone has only a few counts. This rearrangement joins TRBV2 to TRBJ2-7; 11 nucleotides agree with TRBD2. Unmatched junction bases numbered 6, after V lost 5 bases and J lost 6 bases. The V gene's germline CDR1 is SNHLY and CDR2 FYNNEI. This CDR3 is 14 amino acids long. CDR3 residues: CASSRQTSGGEQYF. DNA of the CDR3: TGTGCCAGCAGTAGGCAAACTAGCGGGGGCGAGCAGTACTTC.

V and J are TRBV20-1 and TRBJ2-1; tentative D call: TRBD1 (6 bases). CDR1 is DFQATT, CDR2 SNEGSKA, per germline (reference sequence). The length of the CDR3 is 11 residues. Between the trimmed V and J ends, which lost 4 bases and 10 bases, there was a span of 11 bases. The CDR3 DNA is TGCAGTGCTAAGCCGACAGGAGAGCAGTTCTTC. It codes for CSAKPTGEQFF.